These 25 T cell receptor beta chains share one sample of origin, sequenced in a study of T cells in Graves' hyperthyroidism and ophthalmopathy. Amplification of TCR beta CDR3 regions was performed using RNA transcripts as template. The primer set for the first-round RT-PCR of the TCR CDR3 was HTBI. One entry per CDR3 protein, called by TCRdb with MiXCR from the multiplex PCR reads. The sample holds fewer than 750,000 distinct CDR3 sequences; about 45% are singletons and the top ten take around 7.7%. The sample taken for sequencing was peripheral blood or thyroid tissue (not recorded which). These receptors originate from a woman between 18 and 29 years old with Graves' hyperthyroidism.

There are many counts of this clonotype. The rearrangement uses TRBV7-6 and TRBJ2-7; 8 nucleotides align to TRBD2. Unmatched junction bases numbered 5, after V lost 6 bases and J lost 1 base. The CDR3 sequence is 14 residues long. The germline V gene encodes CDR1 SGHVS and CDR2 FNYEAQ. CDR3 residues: CASRASGSSYEQYF. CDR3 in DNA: TGTGCCAGCAGAGCAAGCGGGAGTTCCTACGAGCAGTACTTC.

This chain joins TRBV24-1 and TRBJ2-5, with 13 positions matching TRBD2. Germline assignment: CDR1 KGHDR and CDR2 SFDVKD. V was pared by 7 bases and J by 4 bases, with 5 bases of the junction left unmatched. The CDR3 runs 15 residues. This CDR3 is CATSTSGRVGETQYF. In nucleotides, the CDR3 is TGTGCCACCAGCACTAGCGGGAGGGTAGGAGAGACCCAGTACTTC.

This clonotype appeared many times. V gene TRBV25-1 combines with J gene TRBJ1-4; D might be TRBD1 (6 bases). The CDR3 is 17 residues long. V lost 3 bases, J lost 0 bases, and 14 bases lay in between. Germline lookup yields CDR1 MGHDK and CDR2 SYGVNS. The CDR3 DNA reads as TGTGCCAGCAGTGATCAATCAGGGGCCACAACTAATGAAAAACTGTTTTTT. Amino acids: CASSDQSGATTNEKLFF.

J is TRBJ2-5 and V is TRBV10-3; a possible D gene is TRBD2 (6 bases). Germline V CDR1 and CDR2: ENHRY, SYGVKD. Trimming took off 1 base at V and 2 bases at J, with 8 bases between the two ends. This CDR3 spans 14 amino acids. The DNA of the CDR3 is TGTGCCATCAGTGAGTGGGGAGGACAAGAGACCCAGTACTTC. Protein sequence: CAISEWGGQETQYF.

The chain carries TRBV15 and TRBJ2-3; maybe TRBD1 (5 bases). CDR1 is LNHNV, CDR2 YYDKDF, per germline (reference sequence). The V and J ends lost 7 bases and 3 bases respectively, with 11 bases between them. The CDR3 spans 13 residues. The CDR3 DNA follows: TGTGCCACCAAGGCCAGGGAAACAGATACGCAGTATTTT. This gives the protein CATKARETDTQYF.

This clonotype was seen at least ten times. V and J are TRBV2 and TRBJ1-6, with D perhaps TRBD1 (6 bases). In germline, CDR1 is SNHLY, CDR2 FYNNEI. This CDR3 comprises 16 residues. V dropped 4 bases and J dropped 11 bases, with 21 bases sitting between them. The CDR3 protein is CASSGGYPWGATPLHF. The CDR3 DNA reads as TGTGCCAGCAGTGGTGGTTATCCCTGGGGGGCAACACCCCTCCACTTT.

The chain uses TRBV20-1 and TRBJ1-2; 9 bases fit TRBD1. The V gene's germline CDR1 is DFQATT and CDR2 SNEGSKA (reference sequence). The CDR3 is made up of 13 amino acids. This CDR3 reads CRSGRDRVSGYTF. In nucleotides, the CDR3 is TGCAGAAGCGGGAGGGACAGGGTCAGTGGCTACACCTTC.

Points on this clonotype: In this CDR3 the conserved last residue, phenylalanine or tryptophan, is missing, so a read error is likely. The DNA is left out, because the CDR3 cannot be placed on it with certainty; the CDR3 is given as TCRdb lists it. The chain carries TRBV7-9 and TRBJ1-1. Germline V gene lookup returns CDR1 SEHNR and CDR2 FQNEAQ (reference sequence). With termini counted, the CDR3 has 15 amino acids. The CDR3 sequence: CASSSGTAKNTEAFS.

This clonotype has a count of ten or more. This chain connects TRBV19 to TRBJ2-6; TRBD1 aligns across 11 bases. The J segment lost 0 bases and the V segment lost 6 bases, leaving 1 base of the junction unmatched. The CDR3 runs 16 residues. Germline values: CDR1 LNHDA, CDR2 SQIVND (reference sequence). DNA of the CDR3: TGTGCCAGTAGCGGGACAGGGGGCTCTGGGGCCAACGTCCTGACTTTC. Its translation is CASSGTGGSGANVLTF.

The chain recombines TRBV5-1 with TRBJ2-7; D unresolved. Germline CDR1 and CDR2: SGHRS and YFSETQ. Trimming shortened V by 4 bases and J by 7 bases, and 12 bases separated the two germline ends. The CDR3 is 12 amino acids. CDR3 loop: CASSTNTGEQYF. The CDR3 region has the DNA TGCGCCAGCAGCACGAACACCGGGGAGCAGTACTTC.

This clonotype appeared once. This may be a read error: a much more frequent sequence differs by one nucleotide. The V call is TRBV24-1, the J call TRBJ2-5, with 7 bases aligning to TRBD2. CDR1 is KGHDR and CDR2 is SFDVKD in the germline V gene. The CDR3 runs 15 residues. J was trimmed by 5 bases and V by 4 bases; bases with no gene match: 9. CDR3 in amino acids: CATSEGPQGGETQYF. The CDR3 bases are TGTGCCACCAGTGAAGGGCCCCAGGGAGGGGAGACCCAGTACTTC.

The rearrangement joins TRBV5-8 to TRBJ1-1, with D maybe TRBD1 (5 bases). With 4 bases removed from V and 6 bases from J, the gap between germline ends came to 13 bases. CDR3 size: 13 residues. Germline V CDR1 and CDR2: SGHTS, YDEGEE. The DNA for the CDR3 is TGTGCCAGCAGCGAGGTCGGGGACGCTGAAGCTTTCTTT. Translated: CASSEVGDAEAFF.

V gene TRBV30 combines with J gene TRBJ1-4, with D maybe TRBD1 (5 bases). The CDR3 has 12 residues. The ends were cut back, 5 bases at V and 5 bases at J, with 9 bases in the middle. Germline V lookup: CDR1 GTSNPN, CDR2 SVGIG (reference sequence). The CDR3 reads CAWDSGNEKLFF. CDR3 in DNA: TGTGCCTGGGACAGCGGGAATGAAAAACTGTTTTTT.

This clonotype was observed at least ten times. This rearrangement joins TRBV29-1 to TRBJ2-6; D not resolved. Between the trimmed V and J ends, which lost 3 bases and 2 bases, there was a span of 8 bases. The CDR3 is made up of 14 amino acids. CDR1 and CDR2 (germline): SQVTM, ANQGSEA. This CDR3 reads CSVEAGPGANVLTF. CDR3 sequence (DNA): TGCAGCGTTGAGGCCGGGCCTGGGGCCAACGTCCTGACTTTC.

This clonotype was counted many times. This CDR3 reads CASSGRDREYTDTQYF. CDR3 sequence (DNA): TGTGCCAGCAGTGGACGGGACAGGGAGTACACAGATACGCAGTATTTT. The gene calls are TRBV25-1 and TRBJ2-3, with TRBD1 matching over 9 bases. The germline gives CDR1 MGHDK, CDR2 SYGVNS. The CDR3 totals 16 residues. Trimming at V came to 4 bases and at J to 2 bases, leaving 7 bases not matched to a gene.

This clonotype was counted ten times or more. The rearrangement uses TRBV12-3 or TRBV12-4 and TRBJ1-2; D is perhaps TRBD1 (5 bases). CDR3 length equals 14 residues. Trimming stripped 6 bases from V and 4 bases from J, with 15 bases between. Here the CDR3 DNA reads TGTGCCAGCAGCCCGGGGGGTAGGGTCTATGGCTACACCTTC. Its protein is CASSPGGRVYGYTF.

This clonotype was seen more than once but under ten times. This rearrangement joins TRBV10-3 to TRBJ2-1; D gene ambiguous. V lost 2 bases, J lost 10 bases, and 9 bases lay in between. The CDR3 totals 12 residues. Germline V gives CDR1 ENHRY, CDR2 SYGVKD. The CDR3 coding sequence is TGTGCCATCAGTGAGCGTAGAGCAGAGCAGTTCTTC. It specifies CAISERRAEQFF.

CDR3 loop: CSAWGWGSPLHF. In DNA form, the CDR3 reads TGCAGTGCCTGGGGGTGGGGTTCACCCCTCCACTTT. This sequence joins TRBV20-1 and TRBJ1-6, with a weak D call TRBD1 (5 bases). CDR1 is DFQATT, CDR2 SNEGSKA, per germline (reference sequence). V was cut by 6 bases and J by 9 bases, with 12 bases left in between. This CDR3 is 12 amino acids long.

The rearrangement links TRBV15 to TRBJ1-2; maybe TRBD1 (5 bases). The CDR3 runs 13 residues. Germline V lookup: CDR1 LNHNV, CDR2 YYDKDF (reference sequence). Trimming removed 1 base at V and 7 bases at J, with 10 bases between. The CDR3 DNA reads TGTGCCACCAGCAGAGGCCAAGGGGCTGGCTACACCTTC. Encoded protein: CATSRGQGAGYTF.

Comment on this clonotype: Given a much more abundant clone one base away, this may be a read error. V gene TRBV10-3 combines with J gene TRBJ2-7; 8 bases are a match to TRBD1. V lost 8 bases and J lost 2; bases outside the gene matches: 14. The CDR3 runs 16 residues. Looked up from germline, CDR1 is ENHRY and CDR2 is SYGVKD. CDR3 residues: CAIASGDRGGPYEQYF. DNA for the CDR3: TGTGCCATCGCCTCGGGCGACAGGGGAGGTCCCTACGAGCAGTACTTC.

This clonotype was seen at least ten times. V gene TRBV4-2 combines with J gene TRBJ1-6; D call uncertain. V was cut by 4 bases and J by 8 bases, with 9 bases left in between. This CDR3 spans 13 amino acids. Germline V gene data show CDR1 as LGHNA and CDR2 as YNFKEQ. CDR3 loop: CASSREFDSPLHF. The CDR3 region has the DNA TGTGCCAGCAGCCGAGAGTTCGATTCACCCCTCCACTTT.

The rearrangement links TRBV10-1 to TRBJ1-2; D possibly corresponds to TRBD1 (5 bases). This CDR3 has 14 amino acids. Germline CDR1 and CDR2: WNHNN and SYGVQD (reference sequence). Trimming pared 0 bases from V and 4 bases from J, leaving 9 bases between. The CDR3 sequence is CASSESTVGYGYTF. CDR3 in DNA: TGCGCCAGCAGTGAGTCGACAGTAGGCTATGGCTACACCTTC.

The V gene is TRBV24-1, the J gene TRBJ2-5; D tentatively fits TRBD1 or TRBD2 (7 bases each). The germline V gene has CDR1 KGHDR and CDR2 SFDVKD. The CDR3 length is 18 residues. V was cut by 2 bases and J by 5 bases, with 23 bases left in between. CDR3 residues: CATSDSRGSGGRRETQYF. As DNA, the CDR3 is TGTGCCACCAGTGATTCGCGGGGGTCAGGGGGGAGACGGGAGACCCAGTACTTC.

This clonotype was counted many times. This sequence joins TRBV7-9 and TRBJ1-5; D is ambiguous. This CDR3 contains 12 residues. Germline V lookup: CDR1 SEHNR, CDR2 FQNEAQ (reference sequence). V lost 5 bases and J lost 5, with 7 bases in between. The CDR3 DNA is TGTGCCAGCAGCCCAGCGGATCAGCCCCAGCATTTT. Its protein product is CASSPADQPQHF.

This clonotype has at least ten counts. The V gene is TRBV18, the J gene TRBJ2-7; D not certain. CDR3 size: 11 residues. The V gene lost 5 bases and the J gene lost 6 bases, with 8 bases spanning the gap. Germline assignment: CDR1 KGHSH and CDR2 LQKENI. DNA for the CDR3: TGTGCCAGCTCAGCTGACGGCGAGCAGTACTTC. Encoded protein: CASSADGEQYF. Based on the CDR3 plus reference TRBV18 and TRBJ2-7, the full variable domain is NAGVMQNPRHLVRRRGQEARLRCSPMKGHSHVYWYRQLPEEGLKFMVYLQKENIIDESGMPKERFSAEFPKEGPSILRIQQVVRGDSAAYFCASSADGEQYFGPGTRLTVT.